Listed below are T cell receptor beta chains from one sample, sequenced in a study of blood T cell repertoires in COVID-19. TCRdb keeps only in-frame clones here, not all; method: immunoSEQ multiplex PCR. The sample records some 64,000 clones, around four fifths being singletons. The specimen sequenced was peripheral blood. Every receptor here comes from a man aged 55-75 years with COVID-19, enrolled during active disease. Each CDR3 is given with its conserved first and last residue. The order of the fields is V gene, D gene, J gene, clone size, CDR3 protein, CDR3 DNA. D genes are given only for firm matches. Clone size is shown for a subset of rows, as once, few, many or a class of expanded clone.

TRBV6-6	TRBD2	TRBJ2-7	-	CASSSSGGVYEQYF	TGTGCCAGCAGCAGTAGCGGGGGAGTTTACGAGCAGTACTTC
TRBV7-9	TRBD2	TRBJ2-5	-	CASTQRGEETQYF	TGTGCCAGCACCCAACGGGGGGAAGAGACCCAGTACTTC
TRBV11-3	-	TRBJ2-3	once	CASSATGYTQYF	TGTGCCAGCAGCGCTACAGGGTATACGCAGTATTTT
TRBV15	-	TRBJ2-5	-	CATSRDISSGETQYF	TGTGCCACCAGCAGAGATATCTCTAGTGGGGAGACCCAGTACTTC
TRBV7-9	-	TRBJ1-3	-	CASSFEERAIYF	TGTGCCAGCAGCTTCGAGGAGCGCGCCATATATTTT
TRBV11-2	-	TRBJ2-2	-	CASSLARYTGELFF	TGTGCCAGCAGCTTAGCTAGATACACCGGGGAGCTGTTTTTT
TRBV19	-	TRBJ1-6	-	CASSTGQINSPLHF	TGTGCCAGTAGTACCGGACAGATAAATTCACCCCTCCACTTT
TRBV5-1	TRBD1	TRBJ2-3	once	CASSLGGTGMADTQYF	TGCGCCAGCAGCTTGGGGGGGACAGGGATGGCAGATACGCAGTATTTT
TRBV29-1	-	TRBJ2-7	-	CSTRYHGSYEQYF	TGCAGCACTCGCTATCACGGGTCCTACGAGCAGTACTTC
TRBV11-3	TRBD2	TRBJ2-3	-	CASAAGGPDTQYF	TGTGCCAGCGCGGCGGGGGGGCCAGATACGCAGTATTTT
TRBV5-6	TRBD1	TRBJ1-2	-	CASSSQGADGYTF	TGTGCCAGCAGCTCACAGGGGGCAGACGGCTACACCTTC
TRBV6-8	TRBD1	TRBJ1-5	once	CASRLTLDRGNQPQHF	TGTGCCAGCAGACTCACTCTGGACAGGGGCAATCAGCCCCAGCATTTT
TRBV5-1	-	TRBJ1-3	few	CASSDVQGNTIYF	TGCGCCAGCAGCGACGTACAGGGAAACACCATATATTTT
TRBV4-2	TRBD2	TRBJ2-3	-	CASSHQGRGEDTQYF	TGTGCCAGCAGCCACCAAGGGCGGGGGGAGGATACGCAGTATTTT
TRBV9	-	TRBJ2-7	once	CASSVVREGEQYF	TGTGCCAGCAGCGTAGTGCGAGAGGGCGAGCAGTACTTC
TRBV5-4	TRBD2	TRBJ2-5	-	CASSLSAGGLETQYF	TGTGCCAGCAGCTTGTCCGCGGGGGGTTTAGAGACCCAGTACTTC
TRBV6-5	TRBD1	TRBJ1-5	-	CASGQGPDQPQHF	TGTGCCAGCGGACAGGGGCCCGATCAGCCCCAGCATTTT
TRBV5-1	TRBD1	TRBJ2-7	-	CASSWSGTEGEQYF	TGCGCCAGCAGCTGGAGTGGGACAGAGGGCGAGCAGTACTTC
TRBV10-1	TRBD2	TRBJ2-1	once	CASSFSGGANEQFF	TGCGCCAGCAGTTTTAGCGGGGGGGCCAATGAGCAGTTCTTC
TRBV9	TRBD1	TRBJ2-7	few	CASSPTVQGALQYF	TGTGCCAGCAGCCCCACCGTACAGGGGGCTCTGCAGTACTTC
TRBV27	-	TRBJ2-2	-	CASSFSGNRGELFF	TGTGCCAGCAGTTTCAGCGGTAATAGGGGGGAGCTGTTTTTT
TRBV6-1	-	TRBJ1-5	few	CASSEGLRNQPQHF	TGTGCCAGCAGTGAGGGTTTGAGGAATCAGCCCCAGCATTTT
TRBV28	TRBD2	TRBJ2-7	-	CASSLYSGLAASYEQYF	TGTGCCAGCAGTTTATACTCAGGACTAGCGGCCTCCTACGAGCAGTACTTC